This T cell receptor (beta chain) was documented in a study of shared clonotypes between healthy human individuals (TCRdb year 2020). In the study overall: The cohort included a few men and a couple of women between 18 and 49 years of age. Each donor's leukapheresis produced roughly between roughly 0.94 and 9.5 billion PBMCs. For each donor, three plates each were used for CD4 naive and CD4 memory, two plates were used for CD8 naive, and one plate was used for CD8 memory. Libraries were prepared and TCR repertoires were sequenced by different laboratories using diverse techniques, in order to increase sequencing depth and limit assay-specific biases. To estimate repertoire size and how much clonotypes are shared between individuals, the study performed deep sequencing of blood TCR repertoires from roughly five healthy adults.

As for this clone: Which antigen it targets is not known. Base qualities are missing; no much larger clone stands one base away.

Healthy HIV-negative adults with no recently reported acute infections or vaccinations were included as donors. All donors were Caucasian adults living in Nashville, Tennessee, USA. Magnetic negative selection was used to enrich CD4+ T cells, after which naive cells were positively selected on CD45RA and the negative fraction became the memory subset. Blood was obtained by leukapheresis, after which PBMCs were separated by Ficoll-Histopaque density gradient centrifugation and cryopreserved in liquid nitrogen vapor phase. Analytical flow cytometry was used to check the purity and quantity of each magnetically sorted T cell population. Genomic DNA was isolated from every sorted fraction and measured by UV absorbance on a Nanodrop 2000c. Relative to germline, V is 5 bases shorter and J is 3 bases shorter, with 23 bases between their ends. In the germline V gene (reference sequence), CDR1 corresponds to SEHNR and CDR2 to FQNEAQ. Including the terminal cysteine and phenylalanine, the CDR3 comprises 17 residues. Kept here is only the CDR3 DNA, which spans 51 bases and is read in frame from base 1.

Study-wide conclusions, independent of this receptor: Estimated clonotype richness was generally larger for naive than for memory subsets. Rarefaction of sorted-subset datasets indicated incomplete sequencing despite the large sequencing depth. Because the study included a small number of donors, the genetic and exposure-history diversity represented was limited. Compared with non-shared clonotypes, clonotypes shared by all four sorted-subset donors had higher generation probabilities. Only blood was sampled, and tissue TCR repertoires likely differ from those in blood. When a handful of donors were compared, the shared fraction of clonotypes was about 5% for naive CD4, about 4% for naive CD8, more than 2% for memory CD4, and 0.35% to 0.4% for memory CD8. Based on pairwise subsampling, the degree of clonotype sharing among donors was expected to be affected by sequencing depth.

Using the deep immunoSEQ assay, multiplex PCR amplified TCR CDR3 regions from genomic DNA. Extracted genomic DNA from each cell subset was distributed evenly across all wells of several immunoSEQ 96-well plates, and each plate was treated as a replicate. Each replicate PCR for sorted subsets received about 0.2 ug genomic DNA, equal to some 32,000 T cell genomes. The purified libraries were quantified using a Qubit 3.0 fluorometer, sized with a Bioanalyzer 2100, and then quantified again using the KAPA Library Quantification kit. A separate single-read 150-cycle Illumina NextSeq 550 flow cell was used to sequence each immunoSEQ 96-well plate. Concerning the study's data processing: Because the immunoSEQ output included only junctional sequences and no quality scores, the filtering could not be the same as the filtering used for full-length reads. Sequences were annotated with PyIR, a Python wrapper for IgBLAST v1.9, using IMGT germline references to assign V/J genes and CDR3. Any read was removed if the V/J assignment was weak (E-value above 1e-6), the CDR3 was missing, or the read contained stop codons, out-of-frame junctions, or ambiguous translated residues. V3J clonotypes were defined as sequences sharing the same inferred V gene, J gene, and CDR3 amino acid sequence. To compute the percentage overlap between repertoires, the number of shared unique clonotypes was divided by the size of the smaller repertoire. Richness of each repertoire was evaluated using RTK rarefaction, the Chao1 estimator, and Recon v2.1 estimates of unobserved clonotypes. For all TCRbeta clonotypes obtained by the gDNA method from four donors, generation probabilities were computed with OLGA. TCRdb retrieved this table from immuneACCESS and kept in-frame rearrangements only. Not all clones are present; in checked studies, unresolved V genes account for under half, and no reason is known for the remainder. V and J calls and clone size follow that table, whereas D and trimming were derived from the DNA. The sample table holds 2.3 million or so clones, of which just over 90% were seen once. The ten most abundant clones make up about 0.39% of the sample.

The TCR was taken from a young man in good health. Some clones in this sample may be carry-over from other donors' samples. Sequencing used naive CD4+ T cells from PBMCs. The cell subset or site label, as the study defines it: CD45RA+ positively selected. The rearrangement joined TRBV7-9 to TRBJ2-7; the D gene is perhaps TRBD2, from 5 matching bases. CDR3 loop: CASSLRGLAPYYYEQYF. Read as DNA, the sequence is TGTGCCAGCAGCCTTAGAGGGTTGGCACCATACTACTACGAGCAGTACTTC.